This record looks at one T cell receptor (beta chain) sequence and its context. This specimen comes from a study of shared T cell receptors in the human thymus. Profiled with immunoSEQ multiplex PCR; TCRdb holds only in-frame clones, not every one. The sample contains about 380,000 clones, approximately 95% of which appear only once. The CDR3 is 18 amino acids. Between the trimmed V and J ends, which lost 3 bases and 5 bases, there was a span of 25 bases. The V gene's germline CDR1 is KGHSH and CDR2 LQKENI. This sequence joins TRBV18 and TRBJ1-2; tentatively, D is TRBD1 (6 bases). Sequencing used thymocytes. The sequence was collected from a human donor. The CDR3 nucleotides read TGTGCCAGCTCACCTGTAGCGCTGAACAGGGTGGGTCGATATGGCTACACCTTC. Amino acid sequence: CASSPVALNRVGRYGYTF.